The rows below give T cell receptor beta chains drawn from one sample of a study of blood T cell repertoires in COVID-19. The data were produced by immunoSEQ multiplex PCR, yet TCRdb's version contains in-frame clones alone and is incomplete. The sample has some 140,000 clones, 65% to 80% seen once. Sequencing was performed on peripheral blood. These receptor sequences come from a man aged 55 to 70 with acute or convalescent COVID-19. Both conserved end residues are part of each CDR3. The D gene is left open where the match is weak. Clone sizes are given selectively: once, few, many, or a class where the clone is expanded.

TRBV27	TRBJ1-4	16	TRBD1	once	CASSLIRTGLREKLFF	TGTGCCAGCAGTTTAATTAGGACAGGGCTCCGGGAAAAACTGTTTTTT
TRBV6-6	TRBJ1-1	13	NA	NA	CASSGRENTEAFF	TGTGCCAGCAGTGGGAGAGAGAACACTGAAGCTTTCTTT
TRBV20-1	TRBJ2-7	18	TRBD2	NA	CSASTGLAGKRSSYEQYF	TGCAGTGCTAGTACAGGACTAGCGGGCAAGAGGTCCTCCTACGAGCAGTACTTC
TRBV2	TRBJ1-2	15	NA	NA	CASILGSSAHYGYTF	TGTGCCAGCATTCTGGGGAGTTCCGCTCACTATGGCTACACCTTC
TRBV27	TRBJ2-3	16	TRBD2	NA	CATLGLAGYDADTQYF	TGTGCCACCCTTGGCCTAGCGGGATATGATGCAGATACGCAGTATTTT
TRBV2	TRBJ2-7	13	NA	NA	CASSGLAGYEQYF	TGTGCCAGCAGTGGCTTGGCTGGCTACGAGCAGTACTTC
TRBV5-1	TRBJ1-2	14	TRBD1	few	CASSNGQEHYGYTF	TGCGCCAGCAGTAACGGACAGGAGCACTATGGCTACACCTTC
TRBV19	TRBJ1-1	16	NA	few	CASSGTWFGRNTEAFF	TGTGCCAGTAGTGGAACCTGGTTCGGGAGGAACACTGAAGCTTTCTTT
TRBV7-2	TRBJ1-6	14	NA	NA	CASSFGTLNSPLHF	TGTGCCAGCAGCTTCGGGACTTTAAATTCACCCCTCCACTTT
TRBV28	TRBJ1-2	14	NA	NA	CASSFGQVRWGYTF	TGTGCCAGCAGTTTCGGCCAGGTCCGCTGGGGCTACACCTTC
TRBV19	TRBJ2-1	13	NA	once	CASSMQASNEQFF	TGTGCCAGTAGTATGCAGGCCTCCAATGAGCAGTTCTTC
TRBV10-3	TRBJ2-1	15	TRBD1	NA	CAISRPGQGIDEQFF	TGTGCCATCAGTAGACCGGGACAGGGTATCGATGAGCAGTTCTTC
TRBV5-1	TRBJ2-3	16	TRBD2	NA	CASSLEGGRAGDTQYF	TGCGCCAGCAGCTTGGAGGGCGGGAGGGCCGGAGATACGCAGTATTTT
TRBV5-1	TRBJ2-3	15	NA	NA	CASSLGGRNTDTQYF	TGCGCCAGCAGCTTAGGTGGGAGAAACACAGATACGCAGTATTTT
TRBV2	TRBJ1-6	13	TRBD1	few	CASSVGQGSPLHF	TGTGCCAGCAGTGTGGGACAGGGTTCACCCCTCCACTTT
TRBV3-1/TRBV3-2	TRBJ2-7	14	TRBD1	NA	CASSPGTGFPEQYF	TGTGCCAGCAGCCCCGGGACAGGTTTTCCGGAGCAGTACTTC
TRBV5-1	TRBJ2-5	16	NA	NA	CASSKGVGSAQETQYF	TGCGCCAGCAGTAAGGGGGTCGGGTCGGCGCAAGAGACCCAGTACTTC
TRBV7-9	TRBJ2-3	16	NA	NA	CASSPSPGLGTDTQYF	TGTGCCAGCAGCCCATCCCCGGGACTCGGCACAGATACGCAGTATTTT
TRBV5-6	TRBJ2-1	12	NA	few	CASSLDYNEQFF	TGTGCCAGCAGCCTAGATTACAATGAGCAGTTCTTC
TRBV4-1	TRBJ2-5	15	TRBD2	few	CASSQGLGLVGTQYF	TGCGCCAGCAGCCAAGGCTTGGGACTAGTTGGGACCCAGTACTTC
TRBV9	TRBJ2-7	14	TRBD1	few	CASSGGDSLYEQYF	TGTGCCAGCAGCGGTGGGGACAGCCTCTACGAGCAGTACTTC
TRBV7-9	TRBJ2-3	15	NA	few	CASSLGEGGTDTQYF	TGTGCCAGCAGCTTAGGGGAGGGGGGCACAGATACGCAGTATTTT
TRBV7-2	TRBJ1-2	13	NA	NA	CASSSQFTDGYTF	TGTGCCAGCAGCTCGCAGTTCACCGATGGCTACACCTTC
TRBV6-1	TRBJ2-1	14	NA	once	CASSESMGGSEQFF	TGTGCCAGCAGTGAATCGATGGGGGGTAGTGAGCAGTTCTTC
TRBV6-6	TRBJ1-2	12	TRBD1	NA	CASSPYRGGYTF	TGTGCCAGCAGTCCTTACAGGGGTGGCTACACCTTC
TRBV3-1/TRBV3-2	TRBJ2-1	13	NA	NA	CASSQFGFNEQFF	TGTGCCAGCAGCCAATTCGGGTTCAATGAGCAGTTCTTC
TRBV6-6	TRBJ2-3	13	NA	once	CASTRVLLDTQYF	TGTGCCAGCACGCGGGTCTTACTAGATACGCAGTATTTT
TRBV4-2	TRBJ1-5	15	TRBD1	NA	CASSPTGDSNQPQHF	TGTGCCAGCAGCCCGACAGGGGATAGCAATCAGCCCCAGCATTTT
TRBV7-9	TRBJ1-2	15	TRBD1	NA	CASNPRGDPGGTDTF	TGTGCCAGCAATCCACGGGGGGATCCAGGGGGCACGGATACCTTC
TRBV15	TRBJ2-2	15	NA	NA	CATGRGDRNTGELFF	TGTGCCACCGGGAGGGGGGATAGGAACACCGGGGAGCTGTTTTTT
TRBV19	TRBJ2-2	16	NA	once	CASIPAGTAYTGELFF	TGTGCCAGTATCCCCGCAGGAACGGCGTACACCGGGGAGCTGTTTTTT
TRBV7-9	TRBJ2-2	14	NA	NA	CASSLSGDTGELFF	TGTGCCAGCAGCTTATCCGGAGACACCGGGGAGCTGTTTTTT
TRBV5-1	TRBJ2-5	15	TRBD1	NA	CASSFRTGLGETQYF	TGCGCCAGCAGTTTCCGGACAGGCCTGGGGGAGACCCAGTACTTC
TRBV19	TRBJ1-1	14	NA	few	CASRLTSMNTEAFF	TGTGCCAGTAGGTTGACTTCCATGAACACTGAAGCTTTCTTT
TRBV30	TRBJ2-2	10	NA	NA	CAGGPGELFF	TGTGCAGGTGGGCCCGGGGAGCTGTTTTTT
TRBV28	TRBJ1-6	20	TRBD1	NA	CASSSHPSGTVSSYNSPLHF	TGTGCCAGCAGTTCTCACCCCTCCGGGACAGTCAGCTCCTATAATTCACCCCTCCACTTT
TRBV2	TRBJ1-5	14	NA	few	CASSETNSNQPQHF	TGTGCCAGCAGCGAGACAAATAGCAATCAGCCCCAGCATTTT
TRBV7-8	TRBJ2-3	16	NA	NA	CASSFGAGPRADTQYF	TGTGCCAGCAGCTTCGGCGCGGGCCCGCGGGCAGATACGCAGTATTTT
TRBV6-5	TRBJ1-6	15	NA	NA	CASSYPRDTNSPLHF	TGTGCCAGCAGTTACCCCCGGGACACCAATTCACCCCTCCACTTT
TRBV6-5	TRBJ2-1	15	NA	NA	CASSYSGGTVNEQFF	TGTGCCAGCAGTTACTCCGGTGGCACAGTCAATGAGCAGTTCTTC
TRBV6-6	TRBJ2-1	15	TRBD2	NA	CASSEGLAEYNEQFF	TGTGCCAGCAGCGAGGGACTAGCGGAGTACAATGAGCAGTTCTTC
TRBV5-1	TRBJ2-1	18	TRBD1	NA	CASSGVGTGGVPYNEQFF	TGCGCCAGCAGCGGGGTTGGGACAGGGGGCGTACCCTACAATGAGCAGTTCTTC
TRBV6-2/TRBV6-3	TRBJ1-2	13	NA	NA	CASSPSPGTRDTF	TGTGCCAGCAGTCCCTCGCCCGGGACAAGGGATACCTTC
TRBV5-5	TRBJ1-6	15	NA	NA	CASSLGVSYNSPLHF	TGTGCCAGCTCTCTCGGGGTTTCCTATAATTCACCCCTCCACTTT
TRBV30	TRBJ2-2	13	NA	NA	CAWRDTNTGELFF	TGTGCCTGGAGGGACACCAACACCGGGGAGCTGTTTTTT
TRBV12-3/TRBV12-4	TRBJ1-5	13	NA	NA	CASRPTGNQPQHF	TGTGCCAGCAGGCCTACAGGGAATCAGCCCCAGCATTTT
TRBV6-5	TRBJ1-2	14	TRBD1	NA	CASSIRDRDYGYTF	TGTGCCAGCAGCATCCGGGACAGGGACTATGGCTACACCTTC
TRBV9	TRBJ2-3	15	NA	once	CASSVAGLVTDTQYF	TGTGCCAGCAGCGTAGCGGGACTTGTCACAGATACGCAGTATTTT
TRBV7-2	TRBJ2-2	16	TRBD1	NA	CASSFSRTGAAGELFF	TGTGCCAGCAGCTTTAGTAGGACAGGGGCGGCCGGGGAGCTGTTTTTT
TRBV12-3/TRBV12-4	TRBJ2-2	13	NA	NA	CASSLGRTGELFF	TGTGCCAGCAGTTTGGGCCGGACCGGGGAGCTGTTTTTT
TRBV24-1	TRBJ2-1	16	TRBD1	NA	CATSDFGTGAYNEQFF	TGTGCCACCAGTGATTTCGGGACAGGGGCCTACAATGAGCAGTTCTTC
TRBV6-5	TRBJ1-5	14	NA	NA	CASSLDGSNQPQHF	TGTGCCAGCAGTCTAGACGGTAGCAATCAGCCCCAGCATTTT
TRBV9	TRBJ2-5	17	TRBD2	NA	CASSVAASGTGQETQYF	TGTGCCAGCAGCGTAGCGGCTAGCGGGACGGGGCAAGAGACCCAGTACTTC
TRBV2	TRBJ1-3	15	TRBD1	NA	CASSEPQGAGNTIYF	TGTGCCAGCAGTGAACCACAGGGGGCTGGAAACACCATATATTTT
TRBV6-5	TRBJ1-6	13	NA	NA	CASAHGGNSPLHF	TGTGCCAGTGCCCACGGGGGTAATTCACCCCTCCACTTT
TRBV3-1/TRBV3-2	TRBJ2-7	13	TRBD2	NA	CASSLGRPHEQYF	TGTGCCAGCAGCCTCGGGAGGCCCCACGAGCAGTACTTC